This T cell receptor beta chain comes out of a study of OX40 agonist ivuxolimab in advanced cancers. Study observations and caveats: Specificity for antigen went undetermined in the expanded peripheral T cells.

The germline V gene has CDR1 SGHNT and CDR2 YYREEE (reference sequence). This CDR3 has 15 residues. The V and J ends lost 4 bases and 2 bases, in that order; junction bases with no gene match: 6. Points on this clone: As yet, its antigen is unknown.

Here immunoSEQ multiplex PCR was the method, and the copy in TCRdb shows in-frame clones only, minus some. The sample carries under 100,000 clones, approximately 92% recorded once. This rearrangement joins TRBV5-4 to TRBJ2-5; 9 positions agree with TRBD2. Sequenced here: CD4+ or CD8+ T cells sorted from blood, sampled in a trial of the OX40 agonist ivuxolimab. The TCR comes from an adult with an advanced solid tumor such as melanoma, head and neck, liver or kidney cancer. CDR3 in DNA: TGTGCCAGCAGCCGTCCTAGCGGGGAACAAGAGACCCAGTACTTC. Its translation: CASSRPSGEQETQYF.